This TCR beta chain was identified in a study of Tregs in tolerant kidney transplant recipients. The study, taken as a whole, reports: Findings come from small patient numbers and require larger validation.

Turning to this clone: What it binds is not known. The sequenced fragment ends 3 residues before the CDR3 boundary, so the rest is inferred from the germline J gene.

Related graft donors supplied nonmyeloablative bone marrow transplants, and mixed chimerism was transient. Generated by immunoSEQ multiplex PCR, the TCRdb table keeps only in-frame clones and is missing some. The listing records some 15,000 clones. Per germline, CDR1 SGHDT and CDR2 YYEEEE. Deletions cut 2 bases from V and 7 bases from J, with 12 bases between. CDR3 size: 14 residues. The starting material was CD8+ T cells from blood (PBMCs), obtained 6 months after the transplant. The V gene is TRBV5-6, the J gene TRBJ1-4; D is unclear. This clonotype originated in a human patient who received a combined kidney and bone marrow transplant. Some T cells may originate from the graft donor. The part of the CDR3 DNA that was read is TGTGCCAGCAGCTTAGAAGGGTCGGTTGAAAAA. Translating it yields CASSLEGSVEK. The CDR3 in its entirety is CASSLEGSVEKLFF. Full variable domain (rest looked up from reference TRBV5-6 and TRBJ1-4): DAGVTQSPTHLIKTRGQQVTLRCSPKSGHDTVSWYQQALGQGPQFIFQYYEEEERQRGNFPDRFSGHQFPNYSSELNVNALLLGDSALYLCASSLEGSVEKLFFGSGTQLSVL.